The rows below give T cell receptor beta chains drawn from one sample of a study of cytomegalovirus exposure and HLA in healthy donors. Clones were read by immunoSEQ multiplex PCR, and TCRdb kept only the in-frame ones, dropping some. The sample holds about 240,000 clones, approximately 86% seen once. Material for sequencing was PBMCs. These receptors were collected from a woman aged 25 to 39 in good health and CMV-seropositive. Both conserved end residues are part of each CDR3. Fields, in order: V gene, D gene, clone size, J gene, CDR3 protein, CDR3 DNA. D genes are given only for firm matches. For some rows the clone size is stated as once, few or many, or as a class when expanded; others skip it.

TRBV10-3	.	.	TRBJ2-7	CATWTESYEQYF	TGTGCCACCTGGACAGAATCCTACGAGCAGTACTTC
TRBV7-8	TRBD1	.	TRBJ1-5	CASSLWTGEGQPQHF	TGTGCCAGCAGCTTATGGACAGGTGAGGGTCAGCCCCAGCATTTT
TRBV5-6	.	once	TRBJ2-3	CASSFVTGLTDTQYF	TGTGCCAGCAGCTTTGTAACAGGGCTGACAGATACGCAGTATTTT
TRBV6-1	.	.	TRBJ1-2	CASSVLGRPSWGYTF	TGTGCCAGCAGTGTCCTGGGCCGACCTTCTTGGGGCTACACCTTC
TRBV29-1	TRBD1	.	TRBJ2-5	CSVEGVRDREQETQYF	TGCAGCGTTGAAGGAGTGCGAGACAGGGAACAAGAGACCCAGTACTTC
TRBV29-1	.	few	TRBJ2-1	CSVEVGQGPEQFF	TGCAGCGTTGAAGTCGGGCAGGGGCCTGAGCAGTTCTTC
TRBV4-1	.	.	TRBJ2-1	CASSQIAFYEQFF	TGCGCCAGCAGCCAAATAGCGTTTTATGAGCAGTTCTTC
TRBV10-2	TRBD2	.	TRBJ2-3	CASSDRLAGVTDTQYF	TGCGCCAGCAGTGACCGACTAGCGGGAGTAACAGATACGCAGTATTTT
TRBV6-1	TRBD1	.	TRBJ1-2	CASSLTGQVYGYTF	TGTGCCAGCAGTCTTACGGGACAGGTCTATGGCTACACCTTC
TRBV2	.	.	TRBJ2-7	CASQQGRYEQYF	TGTGCCAGCCAGCAGGGCCGCTACGAGCAGTACTTC
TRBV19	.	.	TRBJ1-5	CASSSGIHSNQPQHF	TGTGCCAGTAGTTCCGGGATCCATAGCAATCAGCCCCAGCATTTT
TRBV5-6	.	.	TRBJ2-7	CASSSNTAGEQYF	TGTGCCAGCAGCTCGAACACAGCGGGCGAGCAGTACTTC
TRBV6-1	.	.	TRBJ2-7	CASKQQGEQYF	TGTGCCAGCAAACAACAGGGCGAGCAGTACTTC
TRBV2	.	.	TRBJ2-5	CASRRGGLIETQYF	TGTGCCAGCAGAAGGGGGGGGTTAATCGAGACCCAGTACTTC
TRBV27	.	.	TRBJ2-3	CASSLSLALTQYF	TGTGCCAGCAGTTTATCCCTAGCACTTACGCAGTATTTT
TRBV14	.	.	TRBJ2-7	CASSQLTGVNYEQYF	TGTGCCAGCAGCCAGTTAACGGGGGTAAACTACGAGCAGTACTTC
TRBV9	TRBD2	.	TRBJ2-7	CASTPGTSGRYEQYF	TGTGCCAGCACTCCCGGGACTAGCGGGCGATACGAGCAGTACTTC
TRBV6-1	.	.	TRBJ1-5	CASSEPRASNQPQHF	TGTGCCAGCAGTGAGCCCAGGGCGTCCAATCAGCCCCAGCATTTT
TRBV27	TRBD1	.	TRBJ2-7	CASSFAGTGFDEQYF	TGTGCCAGCAGTTTCGCCGGGACAGGGTTCGACGAGCAGTACTTC
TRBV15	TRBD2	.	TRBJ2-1	CATSRGGLAGYNEQFF	TGTGCCACCAGCAGAGGGGGACTAGCGGGTTACAATGAGCAGTTCTTC
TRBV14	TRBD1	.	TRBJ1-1	CASSRGGDTEAFF	TGTGCCAGCAGCCGAGGGGGCGACACTGAAGCTTTCTTT
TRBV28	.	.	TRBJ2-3	CASSFPPPASSTDTQYF	TGTGCCAGCAGTTTCCCACCGCCAGCGTCTAGCACAGATACGCAGTATTTT
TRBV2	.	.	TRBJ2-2	CASSETTRSTGELFF	TGTGCCAGCAGTGAAACGACACGGTCGACCGGGGAGCTGTTTTTT
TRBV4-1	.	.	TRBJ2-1	CASSQPWGGGYNEQFF	TGCGCCAGCAGCCAGCCGTGGGGGGGCGGATACAATGAGCAGTTCTTC
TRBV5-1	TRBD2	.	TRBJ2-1	CASSFRLAESSYNEQFF	TGCGCCAGCAGCTTCCGACTAGCGGAGAGCTCCTACAATGAGCAGTTCTTC
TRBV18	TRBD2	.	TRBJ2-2	CASSPPSASGLTGELFF	TGTGCCAGCTCACCACCGTCGGCTAGCGGGTTAACCGGGGAGCTGTTTTTT
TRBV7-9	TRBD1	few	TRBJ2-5	CASSVPGTGSETQYF	TGTGCCAGCAGCGTCCCCGGGACAGGGAGTGAGACCCAGTACTTC
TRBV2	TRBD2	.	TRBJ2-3	CAGNHPGTITDTQYF	TGTGCCGGCAATCACCCGGGGACTATTACAGATACGCAGTATTTT
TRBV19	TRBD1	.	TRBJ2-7	CASSPPDRAYEQYF	TGTGCCAGTAGTCCCCCGGACAGGGCCTACGAGCAGTACTTC
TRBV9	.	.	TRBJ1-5	CASSVGPRGDQPQHF	TGTGCCAGCAGCGTAGGGCCTAGGGGCGATCAGCCCCAGCATTTT
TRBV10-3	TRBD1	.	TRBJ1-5	CATKQGSGNQPQHF	TGTGCCACGAAACAGGGGTCGGGCAATCAGCCCCAGCATTTT
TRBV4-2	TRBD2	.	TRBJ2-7	CASSQASGSTYEQYF	TGTGCCAGCAGCCAAGCTAGCGGGTCAACCTACGAGCAGTACTTC